These 29 T cell receptor beta chains came from one sample sequenced in a study of Tregs in tolerant kidney transplant recipients. Sequenced by immunoSEQ multiplex PCR; TCRdb stores in-frame clones only, minus some. Among 68,000 or so clones listed, 84% were seen once. The sample was CD4+ T cells from blood. The source is a human donor in good health.

This rearrangement joins TRBV30 to TRBJ1-4, with 8 nucleotides matching TRBD1. Germline CDR1 is GTSNPN and CDR2 is SVGIG (reference sequence). V was pared by 0 bases and J by 8 bases, with 11 bases of the junction left unmatched. The CDR3 length is 16 residues. The CDR3 DNA is TGTGCCTGGAGTGTACGAGGACCAGGGGGCGACGAAAAACTGTTTTTT. Protein: CAWSVRGPGGDEKLFF.

The V gene is TRBV5-1, the J gene TRBJ2-2, with 10 bases that match TRBD2. Losses at the gene ends were 0 bases for V and 1 base for J; bases not matched to a gene: 9. The CDR3 has 19 residues. Germline CDR1 and CDR2: SGHRS and YFSETQ. This chain's CDR3 is CASSLARRTSGLNTGELFF. DNA for the CDR3: TGCGCCAGCAGCTTGGCCAGGAGGACTAGCGGATTGAACACCGGGGAGCTGTTTTTT.

J is TRBJ2-7 and V is TRBV15; D call uncertain. The CDR3 contains 16 residues. V was cut by 2 bases and J by 3 bases, with 17 bases left in between. Germline-derived CDR1 and CDR2 are LNHNV and YYDKDF (reference sequence). CDR3 bases: TGTGCCACCAGCAGATCCTCAGCGACCGTAGACTACGAGCAGTACTTC. The encoded protein is CATSRSSATVDYEQYF. Full variable domain (outside the CDR3, taken from reference TRBV15 and TRBJ2-7): DAMVIQNPRYQVTQFGKPVTLSCSQTLNHNVMYWYQQKSSQAPKLLFHYYDKDFNNEADTPDNFQSRRPNTSFCFLDIRSPGLGDTAMYLCATSRSSATVDYEQYFGPGTRLTVT.

This clone was counted many times. This chain joins TRBV7-6 and TRBJ2-2; D may be TRBD1 or TRBD2 (6 bases each). The CDR3 is 14 residues long. Trimming pared 1 base from V and 6 bases from J, leaving 9 bases between. Looked up from germline, CDR1 is SGHVS and CDR2 is FNYEAQ. The DNA of the CDR3 is TGTGCCAGCAGCTTAGACGGGGGCCCCGGGGAGCTGTTTTTT. This codes for CASSLDGGPGELFF.

The chain recombines TRBV18 with TRBJ2-5, with D unresolved. The germline gives CDR1 KGHSH, CDR2 LQKENI. The V gene lost 3 bases and the J gene lost 1 base, with 3 bases spanning the gap. This CDR3 comprises 12 residues. The CDR3 loop is CASSPTQETQYF. The DNA for the CDR3 is TGTGCCAGCTCACCGACCCAAGAGACCCAGTACTTC.

The chain combines TRBV6-5 with TRBJ1-3, with no clear D. The CDR3 sequence is 14 residues long. Trimming took off 8 bases at V and 4 bases at J, with 15 bases between the two ends. Looked up from germline, CDR1 is MNHEY and CDR2 is SVGAGI. As DNA, the CDR3 is TGTGCCAGCCGTAAATCGGGATCGGGAAACACCATATATTTT. Amino acids: CASRKSGSGNTIYF.

The CDR3 loop is CASSPVGARTSDTQYF. The CDR3 DNA reads as TGTGCCAGCTCACCAGTTGGGGCGAGGACTTCAGATACGCAGTATTTT. The chain couples TRBV18 to TRBJ2-3; D may be TRBD1 or TRBD2 (5 bases each). The germline gives CDR1 KGHSH, CDR2 LQKENI. V gave up 2 bases and J gave up 4 bases, with 16 bases separating them. This CDR3 region has 16 residues. The entire variable domain, with the rest obtained from reference TRBV18 and TRBJ2-3, is as follows: NAGVMQNPRHLVRRRGQEARLRCSPMKGHSHVYWYRQLPEEGLKFMVYLQKENIIDESGMPKERFSAEFPKEGPSILRIQQVVRGDSAAYFCASSPVGARTSDTQYFGPGTRLTVL.

The chain couples TRBV7-2 to TRBJ1-2; a weak D match, TRBD1 (5 bases). The germline CDR1 and CDR2 sequences are SGHTA and FQGNSA. V lost 2 bases to trimming and J lost 10 bases, with 17 bases between them. The CDR3 length is 14 residues. CDR3 in amino acids: CASSLKGPTIPYTF. CDR3 nucleotide sequence: TGTGCCAGCAGCTTAAAGGGGCCCACTATTCCCTACACCTTC.

This rearrangement joins TRBV4-1 to TRBJ1-1, with TRBD1 matching 8 bases. CDR1 and CDR2 from the germline V gene are MGHRA and YSYEKL. The CDR3 spans 15 residues. J lost 6 bases, V lost 0 bases, and 6 bases had no gene match. CDR3 DNA: TGCGCCAGCAGCCAAGATCCGGACAGGGTCGCTGAAGCTTTCTTT. Translated, it gives CASSQDPDRVAEAFF.

The CDR3 loop reads CASTLRGGGADTQYF. In nucleotides, the CDR3 is TGTGCCAGTACCCTAAGAGGCGGGGGTGCAGATACGCAGTATTTT. The chain carries TRBV19 and TRBJ2-3; 7 bases agree with TRBD2. V lost 7 bases, J lost 4 bases, and 11 bases stayed unmatched. Germline values: CDR1 LNHDA, CDR2 SQIVND (reference sequence). The CDR3 runs to 15 residues.

This CDR3 reads CASSNTRGAVGNIQYF. In DNA, the CDR3 is TGTGCCAGCAGCAACACCCGGGGGGCGGTGGGAAACATTCAGTACTTC. The rearrangement links TRBV11-2 to TRBJ2-4; a weak D match, TRBD2 (7 bases). The germline V and J ends were trimmed by 5 bases and 6 bases, with 20 bases remaining between them. This CDR3 has 16 amino acids. CDR1 is SGHAT, CDR2 FQNNGV, per germline.

The V call is TRBV6-5, the J call TRBJ2-7; unclear D gene. The ends were cut back, 5 bases at V and 4 bases at J, with 12 bases in the middle. This CDR3 contains 13 residues. CDR1 and CDR2 from the germline V gene are MNHEY and SVGAGI. DNA for the CDR3: TGTGCCAGCAGTCCCGAATTTGGATACGAGCAGTACTTC. The encoded protein is CASSPEFGYEQYF.

This chain connects TRBV2 to TRBJ2-2; D remains ambiguous. Trimming left V 6 bases short and J 5 bases short, with 7 bases between. This CDR3 is built from 12 residues. The germline V gene has CDR1 SNHLY and CDR2 FYNNEI. CDR3 nucleotides: TGTGCCAGCAGCCCGAGTACCGGGGAGCTGTTTTTT. It translates to CASSPSTGELFF.

The chain employs TRBV6-5 and TRBJ2-7; 8 nucleotides match TRBD1. V gave up 7 bases and J gave up 3 bases; unmatched junction bases: 5. The germline CDR1 and CDR2 sequences are MNHEY and SVGAGI. The length of the CDR3 is 13 residues. In DNA form, the CDR3 reads TGTGCCAGCACCCTCGGACAGGGCTACGAGCAGTACTTC. Residues: CASTLGQGYEQYF.

V usage is TRBV5-8 and J usage is TRBJ2-5; TRBD1 or TRBD2 may be the D gene (5 bases each). The J call may be faulty, since TRBJ2-7 better matches the DNA end. The CDR3 spans 13 residues. Germline V gives CDR1 SGHTS, CDR2 YDEGEE. Written as DNA, the CDR3 is TGTGCCAGCAGCTTTCAGGGAGTCTACGAGCAGTACTTC. It encodes CASSFQGVYEQYF.

The chain carries TRBV6-1 and TRBJ2-5; 7 bases map to TRBD1. CDR1 and CDR2 (germline): MNHNS, SASEGT. The J segment lost 2 bases and the V segment lost 7 bases, leaving 4 bases of the junction unmatched. The CDR3 is made up of 13 amino acids. In nucleotides, the CDR3 is TGTGCCAGCACACAGGGGAGACAAGAGACCCAGTACTTC. Translation: CASTQGRQETQYF.

The rearrangement joins TRBV5-1 to TRBJ2-7; maybe TRBD2 (5 bases). CDR1 is SGHRS and CDR2 is YFSETQ in the germline V gene. This CDR3 is 13 amino acids long. Trimming pared 2 bases from V and 3 bases from J, leaving 9 bases between. DNA for the CDR3: TGCGCCAGCAGCTTCGGAGGCAGCTACGAGCAGTACTTC. Protein: CASSFGGSYEQYF. Full variable domain (outside the CDR3, taken from reference TRBV5-1 and TRBJ2-7): KAGVTQTPRYLIKTRGQQVTLSCSPISGHRSVSWYQQTPGQGLQFLFEYFSETQRNKGNFPGRFSGRQFSNSRSEMNVSTLELGDSALYLCASSFGGSYEQYFGPGTRLTVT.

V gene TRBV7-9 combines with J gene TRBJ2-1, with D unresolved. The CDR3 extends over 14 amino acids. Deletions cut 4 bases from V and 0 bases from J, with 7 bases between. Germline assignment: CDR1 SEHNR and CDR2 FQNEAQ (reference sequence). This chain's CDR3 is CASSSSVSYNEQFF. CDR3 bases: TGTGCCAGCAGCTCGTCTGTCTCCTACAATGAGCAGTTCTTC.

The chain is built from TRBV2 and TRBJ1-5; the match to TRBD1 covers 7 bases. V trimming: 6 bases; J trimming: 1 base; junction bases outside the gene matches: 12. The CDR3 is 17 amino acids. Looked up from germline, CDR1 is SNHLY and CDR2 is FYNNEI. As DNA, the CDR3 is TGTGCCAGCAGATCGACAGGGCGGTTCGGGAGCAATCAGCCCCAGCATTTT. The encoded protein is CASRSTGRFGSNQPQHF. Drawing the rest from reference TRBV2 and TRBJ1-5, the complete variable domain is EPEVTQTPSHQVTQMGQEVILRCVPISNHLYFYWYRQILGQKVEFLVSFYNNEISEKSEIFDDQFSVERPDGSNFTLKIRSTKLEDSAMYFCASRSTGRFGSNQPQHFGDGTRLSIL.

This chain joins TRBV5-1 and TRBJ2-3; D uncertain. The CDR3 length is 14 residues. Per germline, CDR1 SGHRS and CDR2 YFSETQ. Deletions cut 2 bases from V and 2 bases from J, with 9 bases between. CDR3 region: CASSFQPTTDTQYF. CDR3 coding DNA: TGCGCCAGCAGCTTCCAACCAACCACAGATACGCAGTATTTT.

This chain joins TRBV7-9 and TRBJ1-5, with a tentative D call TRBD1 (5 bases). CDR3 size: 14 residues. Between the trimmed V and J ends, which lost 4 bases and 3 bases, there was a span of 10 bases. CDR1 is SEHNR, CDR2 FQNEAQ, per germline (reference sequence). The CDR3 reads CASSSQGNNQPQHF. The CDR3 DNA is TGTGCCAGCAGCTCCCAGGGTAACAATCAGCCCCAGCATTTT. Combining the CDR3 with reference TRBV7-9 and TRBJ1-5 gives the whole variable domain DTGVSQNPRHKITKRGQNVTFRCDPISEHNRLYWYRQTLGQGPEFLTYFQNEAQLEKSRLLSDRFSAERPKGSFSTLEIQRTEQGDSAMYLCASSSQGNNQPQHFGDGTRLSIL.

This clone has just a few counts. This chain links TRBV7-2 with TRBJ2-5; D unresolved. Germline V gives CDR1 SGHTA, CDR2 FQGNSA. V lost 5 bases to trimming and J lost 3 bases, with 16 bases between them. There are 15 residues in the CDR3. This CDR3 is CASSPPTKLEETQYF. In DNA form, the CDR3 reads TGTGCCAGCAGCCCTCCGACCAAACTGGAAGAGACCCAGTACTTC.

The V gene is TRBV30, the J gene TRBJ2-5, with D possibly being TRBD1 (6 bases). V dropped 5 bases and J dropped 5 bases, with 18 bases sitting between them. The V gene's germline CDR1 is GTSNPN and CDR2 SVGIG (reference sequence). CDR3 length: 14 amino acids. The CDR3, as DNA: TGTGCCTGGGGCAGGGCCCTCAGGGGTGAGACCCAGTACTTC. Its translation: CAWGRALRGETQYF.

J is TRBJ1-2 and V is TRBV5-1, with TRBD1 matching over 9 bases. V dropped 5 bases and J dropped 2; count of bases not matched to a gene: 10. Germline V gene data show CDR1 as SGHRS and CDR2 as YFSETQ. The CDR3 has 16 residues. The CDR3: CASRPAYRGRNYGYTF. DNA of the CDR3: TGCGCCAGCAGACCGGCCTACAGGGGGCGAAACTATGGCTACACCTTC.

V usage is TRBV4-3 and J usage is TRBJ2-2, with D possibly being TRBD2 (6 bases). Trimming shortened V by 0 bases and J by 7 bases, and 9 bases separated the two germline ends. This CDR3 comprises 14 residues. Per the germline V gene, CDR1 is LGHNA and CDR2 is YSLEER. The DNA of the CDR3 is TGCGCCAGCAGCCAAGAGAGAGCGGGCGGGGAGCTGTTTTTT. This sequence encodes CASSQERAGGELFF.

Comments on this clone: Other DNA variants within this sample encode the same CDR3. CDR3 loop: CSARGGETQYF. CDR3 nucleotides: TGCAGTGCTAGAGGTGGGGAGACCCAGTACTTC. V gene TRBV20-1 combines with J gene TRBJ2-5, with D unresolved. Germline assignment: CDR1 DFQATT and CDR2 SNEGSKA (reference sequence). V was trimmed by 1 base and J by 5 bases, leaving 5 bases between them. This CDR3 comprises 11 residues.

This clone was seen more than once but under ten times. The chain recombines TRBV7-7 with TRBJ2-1, with D possibly matching TRBD2 (5 bases). The CDR3 runs to 13 residues. Per germline, CDR1 SSHAT and CDR2 FNYEAQ (reference sequence). The V end lost 5 bases, the J end lost 9 bases, and 14 bases lay between the germline ends. This CDR3 is CASSADSLGEQFF. The CDR3 region has the DNA TGTGCCAGCAGCGCGGACTCTTTAGGTGAGCAGTTCTTC.

The genes are TRBV19 and TRBJ2-7; D may be TRBD2 (6 bases). The CDR3 covers 16 residues. V shed 5 bases and J shed 3 bases, with 20 bases lying between them. CDR1 and CDR2 from the germline V gene are LNHDA and SQIVND (reference sequence). The CDR3 DNA reads as TGTGCCAGTAGTCGCCTGTCACCGGAGGGGATCTACGAGCAGTACTTC. Residues: CASSRLSPEGIYEQYF.

The V call is TRBV6-6, the J call TRBJ2-7, with D tentatively TRBD1 or TRBD2 (7 bases each). Germline values: CDR1 MNHNY, CDR2 SVGAGI (reference sequence). The CDR3 is made up of 15 amino acids. The germline V and J ends were trimmed by 6 bases and 3 bases, with 18 bases remaining between them. For the CDR3, the DNA is TGTGCCAGCAGCACAACAGGGGACTACATCTACGAGCAGTACTTC. This encodes CASSTTGDYIYEQYF.